Below, 16 T cell receptor beta chains from the same sample are listed, as sequenced in a study of blood T cell repertoires in COVID-19. Clones were read by immunoSEQ multiplex PCR, and TCRdb kept only the in-frame ones, dropping some. This table holds about 220,000 clones, nearly 90% found once. The sequenced sample was PBMCs or T cells enriched from blood (not recorded which). The receptors here all came from a man aged 25 to 45 who had been exposed to COVID-19.

The gene calls are TRBV19 and TRBJ2-1; D is perhaps TRBD1 (5 bases). Germline V gene lookup returns CDR1 LNHDA and CDR2 SQIVND (reference sequence). There are 15 residues in the CDR3. Trimming pared 4 bases from V and 4 bases from J, leaving 14 bases between. Written as DNA, the CDR3 is TGTGCCAGTAGTACCAGAGGACCAGGGTACAATGAGCAGTTCTTC. Its translation: CASSTRGPGYNEQFF. The variable domain in full, completed from reference TRBV19 and TRBJ2-1, reads DGGITQSPKYLFRKEGQNVTLSCEQNLNHDAMYWYRQDPGQGLRLIYYSQIVNDFQKGDIAEGYSVSREKKESFPLTVTSAQKNPTAFYLCASSTRGPGYNEQFFGPGTRLTVL.

V gene TRBV4-2 combines with J gene TRBJ1-1; TRBD1 might be the D (6 bases). CDR1 and CDR2 from the germline V gene are LGHNA and YNFKEQ. The CDR3 has 13 amino acids. V was pared by 8 bases and J by 0 bases, with 10 bases between. The CDR3 DNA reads TGTGCCAGCGAGGGGACAATGAACACTGAAGCTTTCTTT. This encodes CASEGTMNTEAFF.

Note on this clone: The sample carries other DNA sequences with the same CDR3. The chain couples TRBV7-9 to TRBJ2-7, with D uncertain. This CDR3 has 12 amino acids. The germline V gene has CDR1 SEHNR and CDR2 FQNEAQ (reference sequence). Trimming stripped 5 bases from V and 1 base from J, with 6 bases between. This CDR3 reads CASSPQSYEQYF. CDR3 coding DNA: TGTGCCAGCAGCCCCCAATCCTACGAGCAGTACTTC. The full variable domain, rest sourced from reference TRBV7-9 and TRBJ2-7, is DTGVSQNPRHKITKRGQNVTFRCDPISEHNRLYWYRQTLGQGPEFLTYFQNEAQLEKSRLLSDRFSAERPKGSFSTLEIQRTEQGDSAMYLCASSPQSYEQYFGPGTRLTVT.

The chain couples TRBV7-9 to TRBJ2-1; D remains unclear. The CDR3 sequence is 15 residues long. Germline V gene data show CDR1 as SEHNR and CDR2 as FQNEAQ (reference sequence). V was trimmed by 5 bases and J by 6 bases, leaving 17 bases between them. CDR3 nucleotides: TGTGCCAGCAGCACAAGACACGAAGGTTTCAATGAGCAGTTCTTC. Protein: CASSTRHEGFNEQFF. Full variable domain (outside the CDR3, taken from reference TRBV7-9 and TRBJ2-1): DTGVSQNPRHKITKRGQNVTFRCDPISEHNRLYWYRQTLGQGPEFLTYFQNEAQLEKSRLLSDRFSAERPKGSFSTLEIQRTEQGDSAMYLCASSTRHEGFNEQFFGPGTRLTVL.

The J gene is TRBJ1-6, the V gene TRBV2, with TRBD1 identical over 9 bases. Trimming at V came to 3 bases and at J to 0 bases, leaving 12 bases not matched to a gene. Germline lookup yields CDR1 SNHLY and CDR2 FYNNEI. CDR3 length: 20 residues. The DNA for the CDR3 is TGTGCCAGCAGTGAGAAAGGGACAGGGAGGTTTGTCTCCTATAATTCACCCCTCCACTTT. Its protein product is CASSEKGTGRFVSYNSPLHF.

The gene calls are TRBV7-2 and TRBJ2-7; D is perhaps TRBD1 (6 bases). Germline CDR1 reads SGHTA; CDR2 reads FQGNSA. Trimming left V 1 base short and J 5 bases short, with 15 bases between. The CDR3 length is 15 residues. CDR3 sequence: CASSLVLGGRNEQYF. The DNA for the CDR3 is TGTGCCAGCAGCTTAGTATTAGGGGGTAGGAACGAGCAGTACTTC.

The gene calls are TRBV7-8 and TRBJ2-1, with TRBD2 matching over 11 bases. Unmatched junction bases numbered 9, after V lost 1 base and J lost 7 bases. The CDR3 totals 17 residues. Germline-derived CDR1 and CDR2 are SGHVS and FQNEAQ. The CDR3: CASSLGSQRTSGNEQFF. In DNA form, the CDR3 reads TGTGCCAGCAGCTTAGGGTCGCAACGGACTAGCGGGAATGAGCAGTTCTTC. Drawing the rest from reference TRBV7-8 and TRBJ2-1, the complete variable domain is GAGVSQSPRYKVAKRGQDVALRCDPISGHVSLFWYQQALGQGPEFLTYFQNEAQLDKSGLPSDRFFAERPEGSVSTLKIQRTQQEDSAVYLCASSLGSQRTSGNEQFFGPGTRLTVL.

This clone was picked up one time. The rearrangement links TRBV9 to TRBJ2-1; 7 nucleotides align to TRBD1. The V and J ends lost 3 bases and 4 bases, in that order; junction bases with no gene match: 7. The germline V gene has CDR1 SGDLS and CDR2 YYNGEE. This CDR3 region has 15 residues. The CDR3 loop reads CASSASGTEYNEQFF. CDR3 bases: TGTGCCAGCAGCGCCTCCGGGACAGAATACAATGAGCAGTTCTTC.

The chain joins TRBV12-3 or TRBV12-4 to TRBJ2-7; D is possibly TRBD1 (5 bases). CDR3 length: 13 residues. V dropped 6 bases and J dropped 3 bases, with 12 bases sitting between them. CDR3 nucleotide sequence: TGTGCCAGCAGCTACTCCCAGGGCTACGAGCAGTACTTC. Translated: CASSYSQGYEQYF.

The chain joins TRBV28 to TRBJ2-5, with TRBD1 identical over 8 bases. CDR3 size: 15 residues. After removal of 4 bases from V and 5 bases from J, the junction contained 9 bases not matched to a gene. Germline V CDR1 and CDR2: MDHEN, SYDVKM. CDR3 loop: CASSSIRGRRETQYF. CDR3 nucleotides: TGTGCCAGCAGTTCGATCAGGGGGCGCAGGGAGACCCAGTACTTC.

J is TRBJ2-1 and V is TRBV11-3, with TRBD2 matching over 7 bases. Germline CDR1 reads SGHNT; CDR2 reads YENEEA. The CDR3 consists of 15 residues. Trimming took 3 bases from V and 0 from J; bases not matched to a gene: 2. In nucleotides, the CDR3 is TGTGCCAGCAGCTTGGGGGGGAGCTCCTACAATGAGCAGTTCTTC. It yields the protein CASSLGGSSYNEQFF.

The chain is built from TRBV5-5 and TRBJ2-7; TRBD1 is a possible D gene (5 bases). V lost 2 bases, J lost 2 bases, and 14 bases lay in between. The CDR3 consists of 15 residues. Germline lookup yields CDR1 SGHKS and CDR2 YYEKEE (reference sequence). As DNA, the CDR3 is TGTGCCAGCAGCTTTCGTCAGGGATTCACCTACGAGCAGTACTTC. Translated: CASSFRQGFTYEQYF.

In its sample, this clone was seen once. Written as DNA, the CDR3 is TGTGCCAGCAGTGTCCCAACCGGGGATACCCCTGGCTATGGCTACACCTTC. It encodes CASSVPTGDTPGYGYTF. The chain recombines TRBV25-1 with TRBJ1-2; D remains unclear. This CDR3 comprises 17 residues. The ends were cut back, 4 bases at V and 4 bases at J, with 22 bases in the middle. Germline values: CDR1 MGHDK, CDR2 SYGVNS.

The chain is built from TRBV7-9 and TRBJ2-7, with 7 bases that match TRBD1. In germline, CDR1 is SEHNR, CDR2 FQNEAQ (reference sequence). The V segment lost 1 base and the J segment 2 bases; nucleotides outside the gene matches: 2. This CDR3 contains 14 residues. CDR3 sequence (DNA): TGTGCCAGCAGCTTAGGGACAGGCCCCTACGAGCAGTACTTC. Amino acid sequence: CASSLGTGPYEQYF.

The chain joins TRBV3-1 (or the pseudogene TRBV3-2) to TRBJ2-7; TRBD1 agrees at 9 bases. The CDR3 runs to 15 residues. Trimming at V came to 4 bases and at J to 1 base, leaving 5 bases not matched to a gene. CDR1 is LGHDT, CDR2 YNNKEL, per germline (reference sequence). CDR3 region: CASSLRGTGSYEQYF. The CDR3 nucleotides read TGTGCCAGCAGCCTTAGGGGGACAGGGTCCTACGAGCAGTACTTC.

This clone has only one observation. This chain uses TRBV5-4 with TRBJ1-4; 9 nucleotides agree with TRBD1. The germline gives CDR1 SGHNT, CDR2 YYREEE (reference sequence). Germline trimming cut 2 bases from V and 7 bases from J; bases unmatched to any gene: 9. The CDR3 totals 16 residues. CDR3 protein: CASSLFAGTGSEKLFF. The CDR3 nucleotides are TGTGCCAGCAGCTTATTCGCCGGGACAGGGAGTGAAAAACTGTTTTTT.